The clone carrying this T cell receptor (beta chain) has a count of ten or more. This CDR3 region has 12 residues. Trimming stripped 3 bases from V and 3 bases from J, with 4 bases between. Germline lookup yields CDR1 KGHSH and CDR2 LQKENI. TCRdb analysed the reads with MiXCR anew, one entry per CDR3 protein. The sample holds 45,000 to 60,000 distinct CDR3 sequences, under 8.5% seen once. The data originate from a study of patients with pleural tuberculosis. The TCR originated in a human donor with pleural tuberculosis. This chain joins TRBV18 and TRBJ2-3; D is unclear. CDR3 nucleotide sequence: TGTGCCAGCTCACCCCAAACAGATACGCAGTATTTT. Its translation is CASSPQTDTQYF.